Reported below is one T cell receptor (beta chain). Its antigen is as yet unknown. The junction had 6 bases not matched to a gene; V was cut back by 6 bases and J by 4 bases. Germline-derived CDR1 and CDR2 are LNHDA and SQIVND (reference sequence). This CDR3 spans 14 amino acids. Method: immunoSEQ multiplex PCR; TCRdb's copy keeps in-frame clones and lacks some. The sample contains tens of thousands of clones, 80% to 90% of which appear only once. The sample comes from a study of OX40 agonist ivuxolimab in advanced cancers. The study's findings and limits: At 0.1 to 3.0 mg/kg and by week 6, clonal expansion occurred in CD4+ and CD8+ blood T cells.

The source is an adult with an advanced solid tumor such as melanoma, head and neck, liver or kidney cancer. The chain couples TRBV19 to TRBJ1-5; TRBD1 matches 7 bases. Sequencing used CD4+ or CD8+ T cells sorted from blood, obtained in a trial of the OX40 agonist ivuxolimab. CDR3 protein: CASRSGTDNQPQHF. The CDR3 DNA is TGTGCCAGTAGGAGCGGGACAGATAATCAGCCCCAGCATTTT.